The next 23 T cell receptor beta chains were all read from a single sample in a study of blood T cell repertoires in COVID-19. The data were produced by immunoSEQ multiplex PCR, yet TCRdb's version contains in-frame clones alone and is incomplete. The data show some 240,000 clones, almost 90% seen once. Sequencing was carried out using peripheral blood. The receptor source for this set is an older woman with COVID-19, enrolled during active disease.

This clone was seen at least ten times. The chain combines TRBV4-3 with TRBJ2-2, with D possibly TRBD1 on 5 matching bases. V was clipped by 4 bases and J by 7 bases, with 16 bases between them. In germline, CDR1 is LGHNA, CDR2 YSLEER. This CDR3 comprises 15 residues. The CDR3 region has the DNA TGCGCCAGCAGCCTAAGGCTCAGTCAGGGCGGGGAGCTGTTTTTT. This translates into CASSLRLSQGGELFF.

This clone was detected once. The chain uses TRBV15 and TRBJ2-1; 10 bases map to TRBD2. Looked up from germline, CDR1 is LNHNV and CDR2 is YYDKDF (reference sequence). The CDR3 is made up of 16 amino acids. The V and J ends lost 4 bases and 10 bases, in that order; junction bases with no gene match: 13. This CDR3 reads CATSKPSGGADREQFF. The DNA of the CDR3 is TGTGCCACCAGCAAGCCCAGCGGGGGGGCCGATCGGGAGCAGTTCTTC.

This chain connects TRBV5-1 to TRBJ2-3; 8 bases agree with TRBD1. CDR1 is SGHRS and CDR2 is YFSETQ in the germline V gene. After removal of 0 bases from V and 6 bases from J, the junction contained 6 bases not matched to a gene. The CDR3 extends over 15 amino acids. CDR3 in amino acids: CASSLVQGARDTQYF. In DNA, the CDR3 is TGCGCCAGCAGCTTGGTGCAGGGGGCGCGGGATACGCAGTATTTT.

This sequence joins TRBV7-8 and TRBJ1-2; the match to TRBD1 covers 8 bases. This CDR3 comprises 14 residues. Germline V gives CDR1 SGHVS, CDR2 FQNEAQ. Germline trimming cut 5 bases from V and 7 bases from J; bases unmatched to any gene: 9. This CDR3 is CASSPQGAIGGYTF. The DNA for the CDR3 is TGTGCCAGCAGCCCTCAGGGGGCGATTGGTGGCTACACCTTC.

The V gene is TRBV3-1 (or the pseudogene TRBV3-2), the J gene TRBJ1-2; no clear D gene. With 3 bases removed from V and 6 bases from J, the gap between germline ends came to 11 bases. The germline V gene encodes CDR1 LGHDT and CDR2 YNNKEL (reference sequence). The CDR3 has 13 residues. CDR3 sequence: CASSQRAAHGYTF. For the CDR3, the DNA is TGTGCCAGCAGCCAGAGGGCAGCCCATGGCTACACCTTC.

The genes are TRBV19 and TRBJ1-6, with 10 bases fitting TRBD1. The germline CDR1 and CDR2 sequences are LNHDA and SQIVND (reference sequence). V gave up 6 bases and J gave up 7 bases; unmatched junction bases: 6. The CDR3 extends over 15 amino acids. The CDR3 DNA is TGTGCCAGTAGGGAGGGACAGGGGTTGAATTCACCCCTCCACTTT. Its protein product is CASREGQGLNSPLHF.

This clone was observed a single time. The rearrangement joins TRBV18 to TRBJ1-1, with 7 bases that match TRBD1. The CDR3 has 14 residues. V shed 6 bases, J shed 2 bases, and the junction held 6 bases outside the gene matches. Germline loops: CDR1 KGHSH, CDR2 LQKENI. CDR3 bases: TGTGCCAGCTCGCTGGGACAGATTAACACTGAAGCTTTCTTT. This codes for CASSLGQINTEAFF.

CDR3 amino acids: CASSFGDRGGYEQYF. The DNA for the CDR3 is TGTGCCAGCAGTTTTGGGGACAGGGGAGGGTACGAGCAGTACTTC. V is TRBV27 and J is TRBJ2-7; TRBD1 aligns across 10 bases. The CDR3 extends over 15 amino acids. V lost 3 bases to trimming and J lost 4 bases; unmatched junction nucleotides: 6. CDR1 is MNHEY and CDR2 is SMNVEV in the germline V gene (reference sequence).

The chain joins TRBV12-5 to TRBJ1-3; 7 bases agree with TRBD1. With 1 base clipped from V and 1 base from J, the junction kept 4 bases outside the gene matches. The length of the CDR3 is 16 residues. Germline assignment: CDR1 LGHNT and CDR2 FRNRAP. This chain's CDR3 is CASGLGQGFSGNTIYF. The CDR3 nucleotides are TGTGCTAGTGGTTTGGGACAGGGCTTTTCTGGAAACACCATATATTTT. Together with reference TRBV12-5 and TRBJ1-3, the CDR3 gives the full variable domain: DARVTQTPRHKVTEMGQEVTMRCQPILGHNTVFWYRQTMMQGLELLAYFRNRAPLDDSGMPKDRFSAEMPDATLATLKIQPSEPRDSAVYFCASGLGQGFSGNTIYFGEGSWLTVV.

The chain combines TRBV5-4 with TRBJ1-1; D might be TRBD1 (5 bases). Germline values: CDR1 SGHNT, CDR2 YYREEE (reference sequence). The CDR3 runs to 14 residues. Trimming took off 4 bases at V and 11 bases at J, with 21 bases between the two ends. The CDR3 DNA follows: TGTGCCAGCAGCCCACCCCCGGGGGGGATGGAGGCTTTCTTT. Translated: CASSPPPGGMEAFF.

V and J are TRBV19 and TRBJ2-5; 14 bases fit TRBD2. This CDR3 has 15 amino acids. CDR1 is LNHDA, CDR2 SQIVND, per germline (reference sequence). The V and J ends lost 3 bases and 4 bases, in that order; junction bases with no gene match: 1. The CDR3 reads CASSMTSGGAETQYF. The CDR3 region has the DNA TGTGCCAGTAGTATGACTAGCGGGGGGGCAGAGACCCAGTACTTC.

The rearrangement uses TRBV5-1 and TRBJ1-2; 8 nucleotides line up with TRBD1. The CDR3 consists of 14 residues. Germline V CDR1 and CDR2: SGHRS, YFSETQ. V trimming: 1 base; J trimming: 6 bases; junction bases outside the gene matches: 5. The CDR3 nucleotides read TGCGCCAGCAGCTTGACAGGGGGAAGAGATGGCTACACCTTC. It codes for CASSLTGGRDGYTF.

The J gene is TRBJ1-6, the V gene TRBV6-6; D might be TRBD1 (5 bases). V gave up 2 bases and J gave up 7 bases, with 9 bases separating them. CDR3 length: 14 residues. From germline, CDR1 is MNHNY and CDR2 SVGAGI (reference sequence). CDR3 residues: CASSYIRVNSPLHF. CDR3 DNA: TGTGCCAGCAGTTACATCAGGGTGAATTCACCCCTCCACTTT.

The chain couples TRBV3-1 (or the pseudogene TRBV3-2) to TRBJ1-4, with D perhaps matching TRBD1 (5 bases). The CDR3 is 17 amino acids. V lost 0 bases, J lost 2 bases, and 13 bases lay in between. The germline V gene encodes CDR1 LGHDT and CDR2 YNNKEL (reference sequence). CDR3 sequence reads: CASSQDGSGGTNEKLFF. The CDR3 coding sequence is TGTGCCAGCAGCCAAGATGGTTCGGGGGGGACTAATGAAAAACTGTTTTTT.

The chain combines TRBV2 with TRBJ1-2, with 7 bases aligning to TRBD1. Germline CDR1 and CDR2: SNHLY and FYNNEI. The CDR3 extends over 13 amino acids. The V gene end was trimmed by 5 bases and the J gene end by 4 bases; junction bases not matched to a gene: 4. DNA for the CDR3: TGTGCCAGCAGTCGGGGACAGTTCTATGGCTACACCTTC. It encodes CASSRGQFYGYTF.

In this sample, this clone turned up once. This chain links TRBV6-2 or TRBV6-3 with TRBJ1-2; D gene ambiguous. This CDR3 is built from 13 residues. V was clipped by 2 bases and J by 4 bases, with 8 bases between them. Germline CDR1 and CDR2: MNHEY and SVGEGT. The CDR3 coding sequence is TGTGCCAGCAGTTACGATCGCAGCTATGGCTACACCTTC. It specifies CASSYDRSYGYTF.

The J gene is TRBJ1-6, the V gene TRBV25-1; D is ambiguous. V was trimmed by 4 bases and J by 9 bases, leaving 16 bases between them. The CDR3 contains 15 residues. Germline CDR1 MGHDK, CDR2 SYGVNS. DNA of the CDR3: TGTGCCAGCAGTGTGCGATCCCTTACGGGTTCACCCCTCCACTTT. It yields the protein CASSVRSLTGSPLHF.

The sample holds one count of this clone. CDR3 protein: CASSLDRVATNEKLFF. The DNA for the CDR3 is TGTGCCAGCAGCTTAGACAGAGTTGCAACTAATGAAAAACTGTTTTTT. The chain has TRBV7-2 and TRBJ1-4, with unresolved D. The CDR3 loop spans 16 amino acids. V lost 1 base and J lost 0, with 9 bases in between. In germline, CDR1 is SGHTA, CDR2 FQGNSA.

The V and J genes are TRBV30 and TRBJ1-5; 10 bases are a match to TRBD1. After removal of 3 bases from V and 7 bases from J, the junction contained 9 bases not matched to a gene. This CDR3 contains 15 residues. CDR1 is GTSNPN and CDR2 is SVGIG in the germline V gene (reference sequence). CDR3 sequence: CAWRDSDRGIQPQHF. Written as DNA, the CDR3 is TGTGCCTGGAGGGACTCGGACAGGGGGATACAGCCCCAGCATTTT.

The chain employs TRBV27 and TRBJ2-3, with no clear D. The CDR3 is made up of 16 amino acids. Trimming took off 3 bases at V and 0 bases at J, with 13 bases between the two ends. The germline CDR1 and CDR2 sequences are MNHEY and SMNVEV (reference sequence). CDR3 amino acids: CASSFLRQGSTDTQYF. CDR3 bases: TGTGCCAGCAGTTTCCTGAGACAAGGTAGCACAGATACGCAGTATTTT.

The chain carries TRBV5-1 and TRBJ1-6; D not certain. This CDR3 has 16 residues. Germline V gene lookup returns CDR1 SGHRS and CDR2 YFSETQ. V lost 0 bases, J lost 9 bases, and 16 bases lay in between. CDR3 sequence: CASSLGKGGVSSPLHF. CDR3 sequence (DNA): TGCGCCAGCAGCTTGGGTAAGGGCGGGGTGAGTTCACCCCTCCACTTT.

V usage is TRBV10-3 and J usage is TRBJ1-2; D remains ambiguous. Trimming removed 3 bases from V and 8 bases from J, with 7 bases in between. Germline CDR1 is ENHRY and CDR2 is SYGVKD. This CDR3 has 11 residues. CDR3 in amino acids: CAISDFAGYTF. CDR3 coding DNA: TGTGCCATCAGTGATTTTGCGGGCTACACCTTC.

The V gene is TRBV27, the J gene TRBJ1-1; no definite D call. V dropped 2 bases and J dropped 1 base, with 5 bases sitting between them. Germline values: CDR1 MNHEY, CDR2 SMNVEV (reference sequence). The CDR3 is made up of 13 amino acids. The CDR3 DNA sequence: TGTGCCAGCAGTTTAGCAGAGAACACTGAAGCTTTCTTT. Its translation is CASSLAENTEAFF.